A single sample gave rise to the 25 T cell receptor beta chains below, sequenced in a study of Ad26.COV2.S vaccination and SARS-CoV-2 variants. Repertoires were generated with immunoSEQ multiplex PCR, while TCRdb's copy carries only in-frame clones and drops some. The top ten hold roughly 5% of the sample, which has 300,000 to 350,000 clones, 80% to 90% seen once. Sample treatment: around 19 received Ad26.COV2.S at low or high dose, single or two shots; about 5 received placebo; per-sample allocation not given. Repertoires come from day 63 after the first vaccine or placebo injection. Sequences were derived from peripheral blood, sampled in a trial of Ad26.COV2.S vaccine versus placebo. The receptors were sampled from a person aged 18-60 years who received the Ad26.COV2.S COVID-19 vaccine or a placebo.

The chain carries TRBV28 and TRBJ2-1; 8 nucleotides line up with TRBD2. CDR1 MDHEN and CDR2 SYDVKM come from the germline V gene. CDR3 length equals 16 residues. With 5 bases clipped from V and 0 bases from J, the junction kept 6 bases outside the gene matches. The CDR3 region is CASSPVAGSSYNEQFF. The CDR3 bases are TGTGCCAGCAGTCCCGTAGCGGGGAGCTCCTACAATGAGCAGTTCTTC.

The V and J genes are TRBV5-1 and TRBJ2-2; 7 bases align to TRBD2. This CDR3 region has 15 residues. Germline V gene data show CDR1 as SGHRS and CDR2 as YFSETQ. V dropped 4 bases and J dropped 5; count of bases not matched to a gene: 8. The DNA for the CDR3 is TGCGCCAGCAGCCATGGACTAGACGGTACCGGGGAGCTGTTTTTT. Amino acids: CASSHGLDGTGELFF.

V gene TRBV11-1 combines with J gene TRBJ2-1; 10 bases agree with TRBD2. Germline lookup yields CDR1 SGHAT and CDR2 FQDESV (reference sequence). The CDR3 spans 15 residues. Trimming at V came to 3 bases and at J to 8 bases, leaving 7 bases not matched to a gene. The CDR3 region is CASSFGTSGIDEQFF. DNA of the CDR3: TGTGCCAGCAGCTTTGGTACTAGCGGGATCGATGAGCAGTTCTTC.

The rearrangement joins TRBV9 to TRBJ1-5; 7 positions agree with TRBD1. The CDR3 contains 14 residues. The ends lost 4 bases at V and 4 bases at J; junction bases unmatched: 5. Germline V gives CDR1 SGDLS, CDR2 YYNGEE. CDR3 residues: CASSKGDRNQPQHF. The CDR3 bases are TGTGCCAGCAGCAAGGGGGACAGAAATCAGCCCCAGCATTTT.

This chain uses TRBV28 with TRBJ1-2; D is perhaps TRBD1 (5 bases). Trimming took 1 base from V and 4 from J, leaving 13 bases between them. Germline values: CDR1 MDHEN, CDR2 SYDVKM. This CDR3 has 15 residues. CDR3 amino acids: CASSLSDSRSYGYTF. The CDR3 DNA follows: TGTGCCAGCAGTTTATCCGACAGTCGGAGCTATGGCTACACCTTC.

V usage is TRBV18 and J usage is TRBJ2-1; D might be TRBD2 (5 bases). Germline-derived CDR1 and CDR2 are KGHSH and LQKENI. The CDR3 runs 14 residues. V shed 6 bases and J shed 2 bases, with 11 bases lying between them. The CDR3 DNA reads TGTGCCAGCTCTTACGGGGAGACCTACAATGAGCAGTTCTTC. It specifies CASSYGETYNEQFF.

The chain combines TRBV9 with TRBJ2-5; 8 bases fit TRBD1. Germline trimming cut 0 bases from V and 2 bases from J; bases unmatched to any gene: 9. In germline, CDR1 is SGDLS, CDR2 YYNGEE. This CDR3 contains 17 residues. The CDR3 reads CASSVGGGTGKQETQYF. The CDR3 DNA follows: TGTGCCAGCAGCGTAGGAGGGGGGACAGGCAAACAAGAGACCCAGTACTTC.

This clone appeared a single time. The genes are TRBV19 and TRBJ2-3, with 12 positions matching TRBD2. Germline values: CDR1 LNHDA, CDR2 SQIVND (reference sequence). The CDR3 extends over 17 amino acids. V dropped 6 bases and J dropped 1; count of bases not matched to a gene: 8. CDR3 loop: CASRRRLAGGGTDTQYF. For the CDR3, the DNA is TGTGCCAGTAGGAGACGGCTAGCGGGGGGGGGCACAGATACGCAGTATTTT.

This chain connects TRBV28 to TRBJ2-7; 7 bases line up with TRBD1. Germline-derived CDR1 and CDR2 are MDHEN and SYDVKM. CDR3 length: 13 amino acids. The ends lost 7 bases at V and 0 bases at J; junction bases unmatched: 3. The CDR3 region has the DNA TGTGCCAGCACCGGGACAGCCTCCTACGAGCAGTACTTC. It encodes CASTGTASYEQYF.

The rearrangement joins TRBV7-2 to TRBJ2-2; 11 positions match TRBD2. The germline gives CDR1 SGHTA, CDR2 FQGNSA. V dropped 3 bases and J dropped 4; count of bases not matched to a gene: 4. This CDR3 spans 16 amino acids. This CDR3 is CASSFSSGGPTGELFF. The CDR3 nucleotides are TGTGCCAGCAGCTTTTCTAGCGGGGGGCCCACCGGGGAGCTGTTTTTT.

The V and J genes are TRBV4-1 and TRBJ2-5, with 7 bases that match TRBD1. With 1 base clipped from V and 4 bases from J, the junction kept 3 bases outside the gene matches. The CDR3 length is 14 residues. Germline values: CDR1 MGHRA, CDR2 YSYEKL. In DNA form, the CDR3 reads TGCGCCAGCAGCCAAGTCCAGGGGGTAGAGACCCAGTACTTC. Its protein product is CASSQVQGVETQYF.

This clone was picked up a small number of times. The rearrangement links TRBV16 to TRBJ1-3; D is undetermined. Trimming stripped 0 bases from V and 8 bases from J, with 8 bases between. The CDR3 loop spans 13 amino acids. The germline V gene encodes CDR1 KGHSY and CDR2 FQNENV. CDR3 DNA: TGTGCCAGCAGCCAATCCGGGTCTGACACCATATATTTT. This gives the protein CASSQSGSDTIYF.

The chain employs TRBV27 and TRBJ2-3; 14 bases are shared with TRBD2. V shed 6 bases, J shed 6 bases, and the junction held 5 bases outside the gene matches. The CDR3 is 15 residues long. Germline V CDR1 and CDR2: MNHEY, SMNVEV (reference sequence). The chain's CDR3 is CASRGLAGATDTQYF. The CDR3 bases are TGTGCCAGCAGGGGACTAGCGGGAGCCACGGATACGCAGTATTTT.

This clone was observed a few times. CDR3 sequence reads: CASSLGLSSYEQYF. CDR3 nucleotide sequence: TGTGCCAGCAGCTTAGGTTTAAGCTCCTACGAGCAGTACTTC. This chain connects TRBV13 to TRBJ2-7; no firm D call. The length of the CDR3 is 14 residues. V dropped 0 bases and J dropped 0 bases, with 6 bases sitting between them. CDR1 and CDR2 (germline): PRHDT, FYEKMQ (reference sequence).

This clone occurred a few times. This chain uses TRBV28 with TRBJ1-1; no firm D call. The CDR3 length is 14 residues. Trimming cost V 5 bases and J 1 base, with 11 bases left between them. Germline loops: CDR1 MDHEN, CDR2 SYDVKM. The CDR3 reads CASSPPEQNTEAFF. DNA for the CDR3: TGTGCCAGCAGTCCCCCCGAGCAGAACACTGAAGCTTTCTTT. Based on the CDR3 plus reference TRBV28 and TRBJ1-1, the full variable domain is DVKVTQSSRYLVKRTGEKVFLECVQDMDHENMFWYRQDPGLGLRLIYFSYDVKMKEKGDIPEGYSVSREKKERFSLILESASTNQTSMYLCASSPPEQNTEAFFGQGTRLTVV.

The rearrangement links TRBV28 to TRBJ1-2, with 9 bases aligning to TRBD1. Germline loops: CDR1 MDHEN, CDR2 SYDVKM. The trim removed 4 bases at V and 7 bases at J, leaving 7 bases unmatched. The CDR3 spans 14 residues. The CDR3 DNA sequence: TGTGCCAGCAGTTCCGGACAGGGGAGATTTGGCTACACCTTC. Translated, it gives CASSSGQGRFGYTF.

The J gene is TRBJ2-5, the V gene TRBV6-5; D is unclear. Germline V gives CDR1 MNHEY, CDR2 SVGAGI. V was clipped by 2 bases and J by 2 bases, with 6 bases between them. The CDR3 runs to 13 residues. CDR3 nucleotide sequence: TGTGCCAGCAGTTACAGGAAACAAGAGACCCAGTACTTC. The encoded protein is CASSYRKQETQYF.

The count of this clone is one. V is TRBV5-1 and J is TRBJ2-7; the D gene is possibly TRBD1 (5 bases). Germline V gene lookup returns CDR1 SGHRS and CDR2 YFSETQ. The length of the CDR3 is 14 residues. Trimming removed 1 base at V and 4 bases at J, with 12 bases between. CDR3 residues: CASSLSPGSYEQYF. In nucleotides, the CDR3 is TGCGCCAGCAGCTTGTCTCCAGGGTCTTACGAGCAGTACTTC.

The chain employs TRBV18 and TRBJ1-1; tentative D call: TRBD1 (6 bases). Germline V lookup: CDR1 KGHSH, CDR2 LQKENI. V was shortened by 7 bases and J by 1 base, with 10 bases between the two germline ends. The CDR3 sequence is 13 residues long. The chain's CDR3 is CASLKQGNTEAFF. The CDR3, as DNA: TGTGCCAGCTTAAAACAGGGGAACACTGAAGCTTTCTTT.

The CDR3 reads CASSLDRNVGELFF. The CDR3, as DNA: TGTGCCAGCAGCTTAGATCGTAATGTCGGGGAGCTGTTTTTT. The V and J genes are TRBV11-2 and TRBJ2-2; D unresolved. Germline CDR1 is SGHAT and CDR2 is FQNNGV. This CDR3 comprises 14 residues. V shed 0 bases and J shed 7 bases, with 9 bases lying between them.

The rearrangement uses TRBV19 and TRBJ1-6; D remains unclear. Per germline, CDR1 LNHDA and CDR2 SQIVND (reference sequence). The CDR3 spans 14 residues. Trimming took 3 bases from V and 7 from J, leaving 10 bases between them. CDR3 sequence reads: CASSIWTENSPLHF. The CDR3, as DNA: TGTGCCAGTAGTATTTGGACGGAAAATTCACCCCTCCACTTT. The variable domain in full, completed from reference TRBV19 and TRBJ1-6, reads DGGITQSPKYLFRKEGQNVTLSCEQNLNHDAMYWYRQDPGQGLRLIYYSQIVNDFQKGDIAEGYSVSREKKESFPLTVTSAQKNPTAFYLCASSIWTENSPLHFGNGTRLTVT.

V and J are TRBV3-1 (or the pseudogene TRBV3-2) and TRBJ2-1, with unresolved D. Per germline, CDR1 LGHDT and CDR2 YNNKEL (reference sequence). The CDR3 has 13 residues. Deletions cut 4 bases from V and 5 bases from J, with 9 bases between. CDR3 coding DNA: TGTGCCAGCAGCCGAGTAAATGACAATGAGCAGTTCTTC. This sequence encodes CASSRVNDNEQFF.

The gene calls are TRBV13 and TRBJ2-5, with D uncertain. This CDR3 has 11 amino acids. The germline V and J ends were trimmed by 5 bases and 6 bases, with 7 bases remaining between them. Germline CDR1 and CDR2: PRHDT and FYEKMQ (reference sequence). The chain's CDR3 is CASSPLQTQYF. The CDR3 DNA sequence: TGTGCCAGCAGCCCCCTCCAGACCCAGTACTTC.

The chain employs TRBV28 and TRBJ2-1, with a weak D call TRBD1 (6 bases). CDR1 and CDR2 from the germline V gene are MDHEN and SYDVKM. V lost 1 base and J lost 0, with 10 bases in between. This CDR3 region has 16 residues. The CDR3 DNA sequence: TGTGCCAGCAGTTTATACAGGGTTAGCTCCTACAATGAGCAGTTCTTC. Residues: CASSLYRVSSYNEQFF.

The table lists this clone with many counts. The genes are TRBV11-1 and TRBJ1-2; TRBD1 matches at 7 bases. Trimming took 1 base from V and 7 from J; bases not matched to a gene: 9. The CDR3 is made up of 15 amino acids. Germline CDR1 is SGHAT and CDR2 is FQDESV (reference sequence). Written as DNA, the CDR3 is TGTGCCAGCAGCTTAGACAGGGGAAAGGCTACTGGCTACACCTTC. It translates to CASSLDRGKATGYTF.